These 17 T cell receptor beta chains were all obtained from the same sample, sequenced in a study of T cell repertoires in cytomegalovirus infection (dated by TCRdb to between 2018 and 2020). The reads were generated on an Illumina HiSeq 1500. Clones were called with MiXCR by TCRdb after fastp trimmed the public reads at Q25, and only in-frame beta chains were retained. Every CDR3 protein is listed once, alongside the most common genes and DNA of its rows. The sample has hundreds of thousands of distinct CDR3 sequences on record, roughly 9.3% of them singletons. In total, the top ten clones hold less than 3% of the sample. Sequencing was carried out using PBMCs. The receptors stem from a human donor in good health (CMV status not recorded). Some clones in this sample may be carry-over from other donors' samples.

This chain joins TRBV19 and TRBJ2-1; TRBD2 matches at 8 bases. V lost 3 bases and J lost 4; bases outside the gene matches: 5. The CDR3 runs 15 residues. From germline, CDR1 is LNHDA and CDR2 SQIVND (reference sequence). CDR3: CASSISGVKYNEQFF. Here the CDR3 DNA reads TGTGCCAGTAGTATTAGCGGGGTGAAATACAATGAGCAGTTCTTC. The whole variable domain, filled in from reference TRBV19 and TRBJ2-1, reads DGGITQSPKYLFRKEGQNVTLSCEQNLNHDAMYWYRQDPGQGLRLIYYSQIVNDFQKGDIAEGYSVSREKKESFPLTVTSAQKNPTAFYLCASSISGVKYNEQFFGPGTRLTVL.

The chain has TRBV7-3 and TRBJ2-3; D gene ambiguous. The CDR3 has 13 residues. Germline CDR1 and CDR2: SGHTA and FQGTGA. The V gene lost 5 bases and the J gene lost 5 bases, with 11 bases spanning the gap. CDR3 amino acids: CASSPRVQDTQYF. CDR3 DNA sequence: TGTGCCAGCAGCCCCCGGGTTCAAGATACGCAGTATTTT.

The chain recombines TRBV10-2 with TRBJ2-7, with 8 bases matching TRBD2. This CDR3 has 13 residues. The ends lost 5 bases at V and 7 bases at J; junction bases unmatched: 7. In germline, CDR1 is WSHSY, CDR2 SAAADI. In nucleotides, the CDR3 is TGCGCCAGCAGTTCACAGGAGCGGGGGGAGCAGTACGTC. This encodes CASSSQERGEQYV.

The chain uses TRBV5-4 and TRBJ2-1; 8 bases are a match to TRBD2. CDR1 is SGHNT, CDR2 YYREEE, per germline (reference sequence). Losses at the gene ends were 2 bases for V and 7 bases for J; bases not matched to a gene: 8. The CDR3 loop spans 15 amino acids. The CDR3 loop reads CASSFRSGGKNEQFF. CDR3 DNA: TGTGCCAGCAGCTTTCGGAGCGGGGGCAAGAATGAGCAGTTCTTC.

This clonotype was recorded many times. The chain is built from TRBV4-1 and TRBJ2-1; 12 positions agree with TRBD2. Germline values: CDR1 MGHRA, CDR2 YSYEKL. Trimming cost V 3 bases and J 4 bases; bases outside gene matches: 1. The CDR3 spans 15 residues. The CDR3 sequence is CASSHGLAGYNEQFF. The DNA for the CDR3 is TGCGCCAGCAGCCACGGACTAGCGGGATACAATGAGCAGTTCTTC.

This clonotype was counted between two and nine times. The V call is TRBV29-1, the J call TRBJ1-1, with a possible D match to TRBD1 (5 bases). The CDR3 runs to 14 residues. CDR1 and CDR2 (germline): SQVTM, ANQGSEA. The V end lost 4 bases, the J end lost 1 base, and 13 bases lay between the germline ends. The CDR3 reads CSVAGRDRNTEAFF. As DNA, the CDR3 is TGCAGCGTTGCCGGCAGGGATCGGAACACTGAAGCTTTCTTT. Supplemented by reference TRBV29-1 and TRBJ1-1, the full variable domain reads SAVISQKPSRDICQRGTSLTIQCQVDSQVTMMFWYRQQPGQSLTLIATANQGSEATYESGFVIDKFPISRPNLTFSTLTVSNMSPEDSSIYLCSVAGRDRNTEAFFGQGTRLTVV.

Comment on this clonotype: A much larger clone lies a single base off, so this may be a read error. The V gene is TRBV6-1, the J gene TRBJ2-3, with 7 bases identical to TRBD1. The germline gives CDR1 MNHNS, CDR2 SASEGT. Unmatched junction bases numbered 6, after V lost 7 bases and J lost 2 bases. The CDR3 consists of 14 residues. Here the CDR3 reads CASKSRGNTDTQYF. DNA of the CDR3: TGTGCCAGCAAAAGCAGGGGGAACACAGATACGCAGTATTTT.

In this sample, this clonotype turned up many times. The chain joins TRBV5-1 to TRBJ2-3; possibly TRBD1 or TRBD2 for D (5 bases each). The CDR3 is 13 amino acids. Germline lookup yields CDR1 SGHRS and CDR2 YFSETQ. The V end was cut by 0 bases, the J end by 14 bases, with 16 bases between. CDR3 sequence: CASSLDGASFRYF. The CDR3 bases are TGCGCCAGCAGCTTGGATGGGGCTAGCTTTCGGTATTTT.

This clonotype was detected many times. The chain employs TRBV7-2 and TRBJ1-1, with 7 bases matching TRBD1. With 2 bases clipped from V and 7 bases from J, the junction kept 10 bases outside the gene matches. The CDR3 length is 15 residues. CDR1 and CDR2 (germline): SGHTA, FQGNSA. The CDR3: CASSLIGTAKIEAFF. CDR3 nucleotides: TGTGCCAGCAGCTTAATCGGGACAGCCAAGATTGAAGCTTTCTTT.

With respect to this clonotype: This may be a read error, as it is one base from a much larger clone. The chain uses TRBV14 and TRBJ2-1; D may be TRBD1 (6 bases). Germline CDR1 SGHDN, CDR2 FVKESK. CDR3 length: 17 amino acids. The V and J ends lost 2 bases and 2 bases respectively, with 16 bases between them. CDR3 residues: CASSQNVGRGPYNEQFF. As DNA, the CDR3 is TGTGCCAGCAGCCAAAATGTGGGCAGGGGACCCTACAATGAGCAGTTCTTC. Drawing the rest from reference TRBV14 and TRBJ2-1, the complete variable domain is EAGVTQFPSHSVIEKGQTVTLRCDPISGHDNLYWYRRVMGKEIKFLLHFVKESKQDESGMPNNRFLAERTGGTYSTLKVQPAELEDSGVYFCASSQNVGRGPYNEQFFGPGTRLTVL.

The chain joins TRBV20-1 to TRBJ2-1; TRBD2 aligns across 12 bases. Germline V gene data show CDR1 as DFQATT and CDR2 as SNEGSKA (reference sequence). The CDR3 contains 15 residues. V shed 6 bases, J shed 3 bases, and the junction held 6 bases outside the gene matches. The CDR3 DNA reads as TGCAGTGCCCCTAGCGGGGGGGCTAGCTACAATGAGCAGTTCTTC. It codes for CSAPSGGASYNEQFF.

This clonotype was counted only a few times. The CDR3 nucleotides are TGCAGCGTTGATCTAGCGGGGGGATACAATGAGCAGTTCTTC. Translating it yields CSVDLAGGYNEQFF. The chain carries TRBV29-1 and TRBJ2-1; TRBD2 aligns across 11 bases. The CDR3 is made up of 14 amino acids. Germline trimming cut 3 bases from V and 4 bases from J; bases unmatched to any gene: 2. Germline lookup yields CDR1 SQVTM and CDR2 ANQGSEA.

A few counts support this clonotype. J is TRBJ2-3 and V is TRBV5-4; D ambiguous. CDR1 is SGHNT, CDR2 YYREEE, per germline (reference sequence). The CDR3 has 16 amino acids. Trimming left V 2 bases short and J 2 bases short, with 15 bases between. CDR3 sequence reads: CASSFSPTGFTDTQYF. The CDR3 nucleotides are TGTGCCAGCAGCTTTAGCCCCACTGGGTTCACAGATACGCAGTATTTT.

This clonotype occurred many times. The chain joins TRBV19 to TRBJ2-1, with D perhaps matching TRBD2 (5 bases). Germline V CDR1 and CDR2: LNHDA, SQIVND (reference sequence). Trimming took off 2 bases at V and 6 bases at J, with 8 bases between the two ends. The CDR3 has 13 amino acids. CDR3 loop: CASSITGSNEQFF. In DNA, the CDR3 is TGTGCCAGTAGTATAACTGGGAGCAATGAGCAGTTCTTC.

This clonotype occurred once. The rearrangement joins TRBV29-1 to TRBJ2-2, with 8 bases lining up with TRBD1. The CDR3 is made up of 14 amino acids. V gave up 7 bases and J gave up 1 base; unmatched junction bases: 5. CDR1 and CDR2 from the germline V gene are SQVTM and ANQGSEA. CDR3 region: CSDTDRGNTGELFF. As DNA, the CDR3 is TGCAGCGACACCGACAGGGGGAACACCGGGGAGCTGTTTTTT.

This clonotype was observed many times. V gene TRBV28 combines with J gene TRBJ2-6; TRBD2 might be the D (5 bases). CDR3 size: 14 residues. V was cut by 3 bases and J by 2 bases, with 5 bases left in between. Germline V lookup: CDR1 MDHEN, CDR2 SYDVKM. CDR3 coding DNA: TGTGCCAGCAGTTTGAGGGCTGGGGCCAACGTCCTGACTTTC. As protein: CASSLRAGANVLTF.

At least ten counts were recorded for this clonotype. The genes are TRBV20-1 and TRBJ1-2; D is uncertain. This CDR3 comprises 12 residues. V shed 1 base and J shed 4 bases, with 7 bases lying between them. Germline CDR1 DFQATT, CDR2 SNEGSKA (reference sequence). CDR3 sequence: CSARGSFYGYTF. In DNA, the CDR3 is TGCAGTGCTAGAGGAAGTTTCTATGGCTACACCTTC.